This is a list of T cell receptor beta chains from one sample in a study of CD8 T cells in ankylosing spondylitis. TCRdb reprocessed the 5' RACE reads via MiXCR and lists one record per CDR3 protein. This sample has over 150,000 distinct CDR3 sequences; around a sixth occur once, and the top ten carry more than 3.5%. Sequences were obtained from blood, either unsorted or a sorted T cell fraction (not recorded which). These receptors were collected from a male donor aged 5 to 29 with ankylosing spondylitis or in good health (not recorded which). Both conserved end residues are part of each CDR3. A D gene is named only where the DNA matches it firmly. Size tells how often a clone was seen (once, few, many) or the class of an expanded clone, and some rows leave it out.

J gene,clone size,D gene,V gene,CDR3 DNA,CDR3 protein
TRBJ2-2,many,TRBD2,TRBV4-1,TGCGCCAGCAGCCGAAGACTAGCGGGAGACACCGGGGAGCTGTTTTTT,CASSRRLAGDTGELFF
TRBJ2-1,many,TRBD1,TRBV15,TGTGCCATCCGGTTAAGACAGGGCAAGTACAATGAGCAGTTCTTC,CAIRLRQGKYNEQFF
TRBJ2-1,many,TRBD2,TRBV9,TGTGCCAGCAGCGTAGATATCGGGAGGGGTGAGCAGTTCTTC,CASSVDIGRGEQFF
TRBJ2-1,many,NA,TRBV20-1,TGCAGTGCTAGGGAGGGCTACAATGAGCAGTTCTTC,CSAREGYNEQFF
TRBJ1-5,once,NA,TRBV4-3,TGCGCCAGCAGCCCCAAGGGGGATAGCAATCAGCCCCAGCATTTT,CASSPKGDSNQPQHF
TRBJ2-1,NA,NA,TRBV20-1,TGCAGTGCTAGGTCGGATCTGGGTCAGTTCTTC,CSARSDLGQFF
TRBJ2-1,few,TRBD1,TRBV29-1,TGCAGCGTGACCGGGACAGGCTCCTACAATGAGCAGTTCTTC,CSVTGTGSYNEQFF
TRBJ2-7,many,TRBD2,TRBV7-2,TGTGCCAGCAGCCGCCTTCTTCCGATAGCGGGAGGGGCCTACGAGCAGTACTTC,CASSRLLPIAGGAYEQYF
TRBJ2-1,many,NA,TRBV18,TGTGCCAGCACACCAGACAGGCCCAGCTCCTACAATGAGCAGTTCTTC,CASTPDRPSSYNEQFF
TRBJ1-1,many,NA,TRBV7-9,TGTGCCAGCAGCTTGCTCCGACAGCCTGAAGCTTTCTTT,CASSLLRQPEAFF
TRBJ2-1,many,NA,TRBV12-5,TGTGCTAGTGGTTTGGGAAGGGGAAATGAGCAGTTCTTC,CASGLGRGNEQFF
TRBJ2-1,many,TRBD2,TRBV20-1,TGCAGTGCATCCCAAGCGGGAGTGTTCAATGAGCAGTTCTTC,CSASQAGVFNEQFF
TRBJ2-5,many,NA,TRBV12-3/TRBV12-4,TGTGCCAGCAGTTTAGACGGGGTGCAAGAGACCCAGTACTTC,CASSLDGVQETQYF
TRBJ2-1,many,NA,TRBV29-1,TGCAGCGTCCCGGCAGGCACACTCTCCTACAATGAGCAGTTCTTC,CSVPAGTLSYNEQFF
TRBJ2-3,many,NA,TRBV7-3,TGTGCCAGCAGCGCCGCGATCCAGGATACGCAGTATTTT,CASSAAIQDTQYF
TRBJ1-1,many,NA,TRBV20-1,TGCAGTGCTAGAGATGGGATCGGCACTGAAGCTTTCTTT,CSARDGIGTEAFF
TRBJ2-7,many,TRBD1,TRBV27,TGTGCCAGCAGTTTAACCGAGAGACAGGGTGCTGAGGTATTC,CASSLTERQGAEVF
TRBJ2-5,many,NA,TRBV27,TGTGCCAGCAGTTTTAGCATCGGAGAGACCCAGTACTTC,CASSFSIGETQYF
TRBJ2-7,few,NA,TRBV29-1,TGCAGCGCCCTTTGGGTTGGGGGGTACGAGCAGTACTTC,CSALWVGGYEQYF
TRBJ2-3,many,NA,TRBV28,TGTGCCAGCAGTTTAGGAGGGGGCAACGCAGATACGCAGTATTTT,CASSLGGGNADTQYF
TRBJ2-5,many,NA,TRBV5-1,TGCGCCAGCAGCTTGGAGAAGACCGGGACGGTCTACTTC,CASSLEKTGTVYF
TRBJ2-5,many,TRBD2,TRBV7-2,TGTGCCAGCAGCTCGAGGACTAGCGGGTACCAAGAGACCCAGTACTTC,CASSSRTSGYQETQYF
TRBJ2-1,few,NA,TRBV29-1,TGCAGCGTTACCGGGACTCAAAAATTCAATGAGCAGTTCTTC,CSVTGTQKFNEQFF
TRBJ2-5,NA,TRBD2,TRBV20-1,TGCAGCACCGTGGCTAGCGGGAAAGAGACCCAGTACTTC,CSTVASGKETQYF
TRBJ1-1,few,NA,TRBV13,TGTGCCAGCAGCTTAGTCAGGAATGCGGCTTTCTTT,CASSLVRNAAFF
TRBJ2-1,many,NA,TRBV6-6,TGTGCCAGCTCGGGACTTTTCAATGAGCAGTTCTTC,CASSGLFNEQFF
TRBJ1-2,NA,NA,TRBV7-8,TGTGCCAGCAGATTAGAGGTCGGTCGCGGCTACCCCTTC,CASRLEVGRGYPF
TRBJ2-3,many,NA,TRBV30,TGTGCCTGGAGTCCCGGAACCCTGGGAGATACGCAGTATTTT,CAWSPGTLGDTQYF
TRBJ2-7,NA,NA,TRBV6-2/TRBV6-3,TGTGCCAGCAGCTTACGACCCTGGACCTACGAGCAGTACTTC,CASSLRPWTYEQYF
TRBJ2-1,NA,TRBD2,TRBV27,TGTGCCAGCAGTTTGGCCCTCAGACTAGCGAGATGGAATGAGCAGTTCTTC,CASSLALRLARWNEQFF
TRBJ1-1,NA,NA,TRBV7-9,TGTGCCAGCAGCTTTAGGGTGGGACTGACGAACACTGAAGCTTTCTTT,CASSFRVGLTNTEAFF
TRBJ2-7,NA,NA,TRBV20-1,TGCAGTGCTAGAGCCCTTGGGGGACGGCCTTACGAGCAGTACTTC,CSARALGGRPYEQYF
TRBJ2-4,many,NA,TRBV12-3/TRBV12-4,TGTGCCAGCAGTTCGACCGACAGGTCCAAAAACATTCAGTACTTC,CASSSTDRSKNIQYF
TRBJ2-3,once,NA,TRBV5-1,TGCGCCAGCAGCAAGCACTGGGCGGATACGCAGTATTTT,CASSKHWADTQYF
TRBJ2-5,NA,TRBD2,TRBV7-6,TGTGCCAGCAGCTCCCCGGGACTAGCGGGAGCAGAGACCCAGTACTTC,CASSSPGLAGAETQYF
TRBJ2-5,few,TRBD1,TRBV5-1,TGCGCCAGCAGCCCGACTGACAGGGGTCGACAAGAGACCCAGTACTTC,CASSPTDRGRQETQYF
TRBJ2-6,many,NA,TRBV12-3/TRBV12-4,TGTGCCAGCAGTCTGGGGAAGGCGAGCTCTGGGGCCAACGTCCTGACTTTC,CASSLGKASSGANVLTF
TRBJ2-7,NA,NA,TRBV7-9,TGTGCCAGCGGTTCGGTTTCGCAGTACTTC,CASGSVSQYF
TRBJ2-7,few,TRBD2,TRBV7-8,TGTGCCAGCATTCGGGGGGGCGGAGACGAGCAGTACTTC,CASIRGGGDEQYF
TRBJ2-1,few,NA,TRBV20-1,TGCAGTGCTAGAGACCCGGGCCGCTCCTACAATGAGCAGTTCTTC,CSARDPGRSYNEQFF
TRBJ1-4,many,NA,TRBV15,TGTGCCACCAGCGCCGGACGGAATGAAAAACTGTTTTTT,CATSAGRNEKLFF
TRBJ1-1,many,TRBD1,TRBV5-1,TGCGCCAGCTTCTTAGACAGGGGTGAAGCTTTCTTT,CASFLDRGEAFF
TRBJ2-7,many,NA,TRBV15,TGTGCCACCAGCCCCCGGGAGCCCTACGAGCAGTACTTC,CATSPREPYEQYF
TRBJ2-3,many,TRBD2,TRBV18,TGTGCCAGCTCACAGGGGACTAGCGGATCGCAGTATTTT,CASSQGTSGSQYF
TRBJ2-1,many,NA,TRBV5-1,TGCGCCAGCAGCTTGGATAGCGGTCGCCACAATGAGCAGTTCTTC,CASSLDSGRHNEQFF
TRBJ1-1,many,NA,TRBV12-3/TRBV12-4,TGTGCCAGCACCTACACCGAGAACACTGAAGCTTTCTTT,CASTYTENTEAFF
TRBJ1-3,many,NA,TRBV12-3/TRBV12-4,TGTGCCAGCAGTTTTCAGGCCGTCAACTCTGGAAACACCATATATTTT,CASSFQAVNSGNTIYF
TRBJ2-1,many,NA,TRBV20-1,TGCAGTGCCCTCCTAGGGGAAGACAATGAGCAGTTCTTC,CSALLGEDNEQFF
TRBJ2-1,NA,NA,TRBV3-1,TGTGCCAGCAGCAGTGTTGGGGATGAGCAGTTCTTC,CASSSVGDEQFF
TRBJ2-2,NA,TRBD1,TRBV29-1,TGCAGCGTTCGACAGGGGATGGCCGGGGAGCTGTTTTTT,CSVRQGMAGELFF
TRBJ2-5,NA,TRBD1,TRBV27,TGTGCCAGCAGTCCTAGACAGGGCGGGGAGACCCAGTACTTC,CASSPRQGGETQYF
TRBJ2-1,many,TRBD2,TRBV7-2,TGTGCCAGCAGCTTCAGTCGTGGTAGCGGGGCGAGCTCCTACAATGAGCAGTTCTTC,CASSFSRGSGASSYNEQFF
TRBJ2-7,NA,NA,TRBV4-3,TGCGCCAGCAGCCAAGAGAGGGGCCTACGGGATAACGAGCAGTACTTC,CASSQERGLRDNEQYF
TRBJ2-2,NA,NA,TRBV3-1,TGTGCCAGCAGCCAAGGAACAATGTCCGGGGAGCTGTTTTTT,CASSQGTMSGELFF
TRBJ2-3,NA,TRBD2,TRBV24-1,TGTGCCACCAGTGATTTGGCTAGCGGGAGTAGTATGGATACGCAGTATTTT,CATSDLASGSSMDTQYF
TRBJ1-1,NA,NA,TRBV6-5,TGTGCCAGCACTACGACAGGCACTGAAGCTTTCTTT,CASTTTGTEAFF
TRBJ2-3,NA,TRBD1,TRBV5-5,TGTGCCAGCAGTGGGGACAGGGACACAGATACGCAGTATTTT,CASSGDRDTDTQYF
TRBJ2-3,NA,NA,TRBV20-1,TGCAGTGCTCCCGGACGCGGGATAGTGGATACGCAGTATTTT,CSAPGRGIVDTQYF